This T cell receptor beta chain originates from a study of blood T cell repertoires in COVID-19. Across the whole study: Researchers got acute and convalescent COVID-19 samples from the United States, Italy and Spain.

The protocol was immunoSEQ multiplex PCR, while the TCRdb copy is restricted to in-frame clones and leaves out a portion. The data show around 200,000 clones, with about nine tenths seen just once and about 6.7% held by the top ten. This CDR3 is 12 amino acids long. V was clipped by 5 bases and J by 11 bases; unmatched bases: 5. CDR1 is SEHNR and CDR2 is FQNEAQ in the germline V gene (reference sequence). The origin of this receptor is a man between 35 and 55 years old with acute or convalescent COVID-19. What was sequenced was peripheral blood. The V gene is TRBV7-9, the J gene TRBJ1-5; 8 bases line up with TRBD1. The CDR3 sequence is CASSVGQGTQHF. The CDR3 nucleotides read TGTGCCAGCAGCGTCGGACAGGGTACCCAGCATTTT.